In its sample, the clone carrying this T cell receptor beta chain was seen a few times. The sample is drawn from a study of CD8 T cells in Susac syndrome. There are 13 residues in the CDR3. CDR1 is MDHEN and CDR2 is SYDVKM in the germline V gene. V trimming: 5 bases; J trimming: 2 bases; junction bases outside the gene matches: 2. Purification of the CD8+ and CD4+ T cells relied on negative isolation, and TEMRA cells underwent FACS enrichment. Random hexamers served to reverse transcribe roughly 0.5 to 1 ug RNA. TCRdb reprocessed the immunoSEQ multiplex PCR reads with MiXCR, giving one entry per CDR3 protein. This table holds under 200,000 distinct CDR3 sequences, about 96% found once.

Sequencing used CD4+ T cells from PBMCs. The sequence was collected from a human donor with Susac syndrome. This chain joins TRBV28 and TRBJ2-7; 8 positions match TRBD1. CDR3 amino acids: CASSDRGPYEQYF. For the CDR3, the DNA is TGTGCCAGCAGTGACAGGGGCCCCTACGAGCAGTACTTC.